The 9 T cell receptor beta chains below come from one sample, sequenced in a study of CXCR3-negative and CXCR3-positive naive CD8 T cells. Study outcomes and limitations: More hydrophobic TRB CDR3s occurred in CXCR3-positive than in CXCR3-negative naive cells.

These receptors have no identified antigens. The libraries of TRB cDNA were constructed through 5' RACE using UMI labels. TCRdb re-called the 5' RACE reads; one entry per CDR3 protein, DNA not given. Its table lists around 150,000 distinct CDR3 sequences. The specimen was naive CXCR3+ CD8+ T cells from blood. Subset noted: CD45RO-CCR7+CD27+CD95- naive CD8+ T cells expressing CXCR3 (TNR3+). These receptors all stem from a human donor in good health. Some clones in this sample may be carry-over from other donors' samples.

The genes are TRBV10-2 and TRBJ1-6. Germline V gives CDR1 WSHSY, CDR2 SAAADI. This CDR3 has 16 amino acids. CDR3 amino acids: CASSSQGPPTNSPLHF.

V gene TRBV27 combines with J gene TRBJ1-2; TCRdb picks TRBD1, but there is no DNA to check that call. The CDR3 has 14 residues. The germline CDR1 and CDR2 sequences are MNHEY and SMNVEV (reference sequence). The CDR3 reads CASSSVGGAYGYTF.

The chain uses TRBV29-1 and TRBJ1-2; TCRdb proposes TRBD1, but this gene call is untestable without DNA. From germline, CDR1 is SQVTM and CDR2 ANQGSEA. The CDR3 runs 12 residues. The CDR3 protein is CSVESGNYGYTF. Full variable domain (rest looked up from reference TRBV29-1 and TRBJ1-2): SAVISQKPSRDICQRGTSLTIQCQVDSQVTMMFWYRQQPGQSLTLIATANQGSEATYESGFVIDKFPISRPNLTFSTLTVSNMSPEDSSIYLCSVESGNYGYTFGSGTRLTVV.

V usage is TRBV28 and J usage is TRBJ1-1; checking the TCRdb D call of TRBD1 is not possible without DNA. The CDR3 sequence is 16 residues long. Germline-derived CDR1 and CDR2 are MDHEN and SYDVKM. The CDR3: CASSLSGTAPNTEAFF.

The chain joins TRBV5-1 to TRBJ2-5; TCRdb designates TRBD1, a call that cannot be tested without DNA. The CDR3 is 16 amino acids. Germline V CDR1 and CDR2: SGHRS, YFSETQ. This CDR3 is CASSPKQGSRQETQYF.

The rearrangement links TRBV29-1 to TRBJ2-1; TCRdb names TRBD2, which stays unverified in the absence of DNA. The germline gives CDR1 SQVTM, CDR2 ANQGSEA. The CDR3 extends over 13 amino acids. The CDR3 protein is CSVRGAGADEQFF.

CDR3 residues: CASSLADRASYEQYF. The chain links TRBV7-9 to TRBJ2-7; absent DNA, TCRdb's TRBD1 call cannot be checked. The CDR3 runs to 15 residues. Germline assignment: CDR1 SEHNR and CDR2 FQNEAQ (reference sequence).

The chain recombines TRBV4-3 with TRBJ1-2. Germline CDR1 LGHNA, CDR2 YSLEER. The CDR3 is 13 amino acids. The CDR3 sequence is CASSREGVYGYTF.

The J gene is TRBJ2-1, the V gene TRBV18. CDR3 size: 16 residues. The germline V gene encodes CDR1 KGHSH and CDR2 LQKENI. CDR3 sequence reads: CASSPLEDTIHNEQFF.